This record concerns one T cell receptor (beta chain) sequence. Its antigen remains unidentified. Per-base quality was not reported, and no clone a single base away is much larger than it. The sample originates from a study of beta chain features in type 1 diabetes (dated 2018 in TCRdb). With regard to the full study: No differences in mean age, gender distribution, total cell number or subset yield were found between patients and healthy donors. The study compared the TCRB repertoires of sorted circulating CD4+ T cell subsets in recently diagnosed type 1 diabetes patients with those in matched healthy donors. Regulatory and stem cell-like memory subsets were obtained from only 8 patients and roughly 8 healthy donors, while naive and central memory subsets were obtained from all 28 donors. A total of 107,917,701 sorted cells were examined across all samples, and a strong correlation was observed between cell number per subset and RNA yield.

From each donor, a single peripheral blood sample of about 100 mL on average was drawn into heparinised tubes. A BD FACSAria II and a panel including CD45RO, CCR7, CD25, CD127, CD95 and CD27 were used to sort naive, central memory, regulatory and stem cell-like memory CD4+ T cells. All sorted populations exceeded 95% purity. PBMCs were separated immediately by Lymphoprep density gradient centrifugation and were stained directly, without being cultured. To minimize batch effects, samples were stained and sorted in pairs, one healthy donor with one patient per experiment. All of the isolated RNA was reverse transcribed with the High Capacity cDNA Reverse Transcription Kit, so expressed TCRB transcripts were sequenced. Naive, central memory and regulatory T cell samples underwent deep immunoSEQ sequencing, averaging roughly 3.5 million total reads per sample. After sorted cells were lysed in RLT buffer, RNA was extracted with DNase-treated RNeasy Micro or Mini kits, with the choice depending on cell number. Each cell subset was processed separately to prevent cross-contamination, with patient and healthy donor samples processed together. Using the immunoSEQ multiplex PCR, TCRB sequences were amplified from cDNA into 87-bp fragments spanning the CDR3 region. The amplicons were sequenced using the Illumina HiSeq platform. In the source study's methods: PCR bias was corrected computationally using synthetic template baselines, and reads within Hamming distance 2 were collapsed, with unmergeable singletons discarded. Reads were aligned to IMGT to assign V, D and J genes, CDR3 length, and insertions or deletions at six rearrangement sites. Within each subset, clonotype counts were normalized to the number of sorted cells before true diversity and Gini coefficients were calculated with the tcR R package. The overlap coefficient, calculated on TCRB nucleotide sequences, was used to measure repertoire sharing. Not all clones reach the TCRdb copy of this immuneACCESS table, which keeps in-frame sequences only. Checked studies attribute under half of the gap to unresolved V genes and leave the rest unexplained. V and J calls and clone size follow that table, whereas D and trimming were derived from the DNA. This sample is represented by roughly 140,000 clones; 6% to 7.5% of them were singletons. About 1.4% of the sample lies in the top ten.

CDR1 and CDR2, looked up from the germline V gene, are SQVTM and ANQGSEA. The germline V and J ends show losses of 5 bases and 2 bases respectively, and no gene match explains 5 bases of the junction. Its CDR3 holds 13 amino acids, cysteine through phenylalanine. The only DNA kept is the CDR3, 39 bases in frame from the first base. Summary of the overall study and its limitations: Because cDNA was sequenced instead of genomic DNA, highly expressing activated cells could be over-represented, though the groups showed no difference in activation or CD3 levels. Type 1 diabetes patients showed a moderate but significant shortening of TCRB CDR3 length in all four CD4+ subsets. Naive, central memory and regulatory TCRB repertoires appeared to be more similar among patients than among healthy donors. Because small numbers of individuals were included in the HLA sub-analyses, any influence of HLA type on TCRB rearrangement was left unresolved. At VDJ recombination sites, patients with type 1 diabetes made fewer insertions and deleted more nucleotides, a pattern implying thymic rearrangement abnormalities. Shorter templates might have been favored by PCR, but patient and control samples were amplified and corrected together, so both groups would have been affected equally by any skew.

Sequencing was done on a sample of central memory CD4+ T cells from blood. The rearranged segments are TRBV29-1 and TRBJ1-1; TRBD1 agrees with 7 junctional bases. The sequence came from a woman in her 30s in good health. The bases read TGCAGCGTTTACGGGACAGCCAACACTGAAGCTTTCTTT. This encodes CSVYGTANTEAFF.